Each of the 6 T cell receptor beta chains below was sequenced from the same sample in a study of T cell responses to AZD1222 COVID-19 vaccine. The repertoire was sequenced with immunoSEQ multiplex PCR; TCRdb's copy has only in-frame clones and lacks some. This table holds roughly 99,000 clones, about 90% found once. Sequences were derived from peripheral blood, sampled 28 days after the second AZD1222 dose. The receptors originated from an adult who received the AZD1222 COVID-19 vaccine.

This clone was observed once. The chain joins TRBV30 to TRBJ1-2; D remains ambiguous. Germline-derived CDR1 and CDR2 are GTSNPN and SVGIG (reference sequence). The length of the CDR3 is 15 residues. V gave up 0 bases and J gave up 2 bases, with 13 bases separating them. This CDR3 is CAWSVSVWENYGYTF. In DNA form, the CDR3 reads TGTGCCTGGAGTGTATCGGTCTGGGAAAACTATGGCTACACCTTC.

The chain uses TRBV20-1 and TRBJ1-1; D unresolved. Germline values: CDR1 DFQATT, CDR2 SNEGSKA (reference sequence). V was clipped by 5 bases and J by 1 base, with 14 bases between them. The CDR3 loop spans 14 amino acids. The CDR3 sequence is CSAGAFVRNTEAFF. CDR3 DNA: TGCAGTGCTGGTGCGTTCGTAAGGAACACTGAAGCTTTCTTT.

This clone came up once. The rearrangement uses TRBV2 and TRBJ1-2; D gene uncertain. Between the trimmed V and J ends, which lost 8 bases and 0 bases, there was a span of 10 bases. Germline values: CDR1 SNHLY, CDR2 FYNNEI. The CDR3 extends over 13 amino acids. In nucleotides, the CDR3 is TGTGCCAGCTCCAGGTCAGCTAACTATGGCTACACCTTC. Its translation: CASSRSANYGYTF.

The chain joins TRBV28 to TRBJ1-5; 9 bases map to TRBD1. The length of the CDR3 is 15 residues. CDR1 MDHEN and CDR2 SYDVKM come from the germline V gene. The V gene end was trimmed by 4 bases and the J gene end by 2 bases; junction bases not matched to a gene: 3. This CDR3 reads CASSSQGAGNQPQHF. The CDR3 bases are TGTGCCAGCAGTTCACAGGGGGCAGGCAATCAGCCCCAGCATTTT.

The J gene is TRBJ1-3, the V gene TRBV18; 7 bases line up with TRBD1. This CDR3 is built from 18 residues. J gave up 0 bases and V 1 base, and 9 bases lay outside the gene matches. The germline V gene has CDR1 KGHSH and CDR2 LQKENI. This CDR3 is CASSPLSPKGASGNTIYF. As DNA, the CDR3 is TGTGCCAGCTCACCACTCTCTCCTAAGGGGGCCTCTGGAAACACCATATATTTT.

The chain recombines TRBV4-2 with TRBJ2-5; either TRBD1 or TRBD2 may supply D (5 bases each). The CDR3 is 12 residues long. V gave up 3 bases and J gave up 4 bases, with 6 bases separating them. The V gene's germline CDR1 is LGHNA and CDR2 YNFKEQ. The CDR3 loop reads CASSQRGETQYF. The CDR3 DNA reads as TGTGCCAGCAGCCAGAGGGGAGAGACCCAGTACTTC.